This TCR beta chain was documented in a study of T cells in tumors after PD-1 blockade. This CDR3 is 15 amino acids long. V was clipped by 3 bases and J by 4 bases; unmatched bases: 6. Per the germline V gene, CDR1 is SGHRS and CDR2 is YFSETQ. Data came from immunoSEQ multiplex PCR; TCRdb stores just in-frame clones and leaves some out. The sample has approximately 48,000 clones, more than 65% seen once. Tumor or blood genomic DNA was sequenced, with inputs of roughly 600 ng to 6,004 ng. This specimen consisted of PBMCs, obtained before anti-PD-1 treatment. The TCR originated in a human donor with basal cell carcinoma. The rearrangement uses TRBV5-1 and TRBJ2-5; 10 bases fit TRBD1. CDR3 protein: CASSSGTGDGETQYF. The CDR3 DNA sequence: TGCGCCAGCAGCTCCGGGACAGGGGATGGAGAGACCCAGTACTTC.